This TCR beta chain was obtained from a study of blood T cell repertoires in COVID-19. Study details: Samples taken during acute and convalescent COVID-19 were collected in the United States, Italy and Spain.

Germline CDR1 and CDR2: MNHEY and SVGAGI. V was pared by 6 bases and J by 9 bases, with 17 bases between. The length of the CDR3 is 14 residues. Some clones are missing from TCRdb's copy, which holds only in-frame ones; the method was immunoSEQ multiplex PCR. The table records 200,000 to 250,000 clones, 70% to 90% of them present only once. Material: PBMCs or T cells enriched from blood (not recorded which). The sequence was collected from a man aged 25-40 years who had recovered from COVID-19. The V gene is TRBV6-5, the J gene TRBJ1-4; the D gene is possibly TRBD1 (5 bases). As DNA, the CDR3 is TGTGCCAGCAGCGCGGGGCAGGGTCTCCAAAAACTGTTTTTT. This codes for CASSAGQGLQKLFF.